One and the same sample provided the 28 T cell receptor beta chains below, sequenced in a study of human T cells and chemical hapten exposure. Unfractionated whole blood served as the source for total RNA extraction. Each cDNA molecule in the library carried unique molecular identifiers. From the reads, TCRdb called clonotypes with MiXCR, one entry per CDR3 protein. The table shows about 120,000 distinct CDR3 sequences, with about 8.9% occurring only once. Sequencing used whole blood. Every receptor here comes from a human donor in good health. Some clones in this sample may be carry-over from other donors' samples.

This clonotype was observed a few times. The V gene is TRBV7-3, the J gene TRBJ2-1, with D hard to call. The CDR3 spans 13 residues. The germline CDR1 and CDR2 sequences are SGHTA and FQGTGA. Between the trimmed V and J ends, which lost 1 base and 8 bases, there was a span of 9 bases. This chain's CDR3 is CASSLIAGHEQFF. The CDR3 nucleotides read TGTGCCAGCAGCTTAATAGCTGGCCATGAGCAGTTCTTC.

The table lists this clonotype with a few counts. The chain combines TRBV19 with TRBJ2-7; 8 bases line up with TRBD1. The V gene end was trimmed by 8 bases and the J gene end by 3 bases; junction bases not matched to a gene: 6. CDR3 length equals 13 residues. Germline values: CDR1 LNHDA, CDR2 SQIVND (reference sequence). The CDR3 DNA reads TGTGCCAGTGGCGGGACAGGAGGCTACGAGCAGTACTTC. Its protein is CASGGTGGYEQYF.

This chain joins TRBV20-1 and TRBJ2-3; 8 nucleotides match TRBD2. Trimming at V came to 2 bases and at J to 12 bases, leaving 7 bases not matched to a gene. Per the germline V gene, CDR1 is DFQATT and CDR2 is SNEGSKA (reference sequence). This CDR3 is 12 amino acids long. The CDR3 spells CSARRGLGDQYF. The CDR3, as DNA: TGCAGTGCTAGAAGGGGACTAGGGGACCAGTATTTT.

This clonotype was recorded a few times. The chain carries TRBV20-1 and TRBJ2-1; 9 nucleotides match TRBD2. CDR1 and CDR2 (germline): DFQATT, SNEGSKA (reference sequence). The CDR3 is 14 residues long. Trimming took 1 base from V and 9 from J; bases not matched to a gene: 7. The CDR3 reads CSARVYRGRGEQFF. The CDR3 region has the DNA TGCAGTGCTAGAGTTTATCGCGGGAGGGGTGAGCAGTTCTTC.

This clonotype was detected ten times or more. The rearrangement joins TRBV6-1 to TRBJ2-3; no clear D. The CDR3 has 12 residues. CDR1 and CDR2 (germline): MNHNS, SASEGT. V lost 6 bases, J lost 0 bases, and 4 bases lay in between. CDR3 residues: CASRPSTDTQYF. As DNA, the CDR3 is TGTGCCAGCAGACCTAGCACAGATACGCAGTATTTT.

This clonotype has a count of ten or more. This chain uses TRBV3-1 with TRBJ1-5; D is possibly TRBD1 (6 bases). Trimming stripped 3 bases from V and 4 bases from J, with 10 bases between. Germline V gene lookup returns CDR1 LGHDT and CDR2 YNNKEL (reference sequence). The CDR3 is 14 residues long. CDR3 in amino acids: CASSHRGKNQPQHF. The CDR3 nucleotides are TGTGCCAGCAGCCATAGGGGGAAGAATCAGCCCCAGCATTTT.

There are a few counts of this clonotype. The chain employs TRBV28 and TRBJ1-2; 7 positions match TRBD1. J lost 8 bases, V lost 5 bases, and 8 bases had no gene match. This CDR3 has 13 residues. Germline V gene sequence: CDR1 MDHEN, CDR2 SYDVKM. Here the CDR3 reads CASSLGGAWGYTF. The CDR3 bases are TGTGCCAGCAGTCTAGGGGGCGCATGGGGCTACACCTTC.

This clonotype was found many times. The chain couples TRBV6-5 to TRBJ1-5, with a weak D call TRBD1 (5 bases). The ends were cut back, 5 bases at V and 4 bases at J, with 12 bases in the middle. Germline assignment: CDR1 MNHEY and CDR2 SVGAGI. The CDR3 sequence is 14 residues long. CDR3 in DNA: TGTGCCAGCAGTCAGACGCCAGGGAATCAGCCCCAGCATTTT. Its protein product is CASSQTPGNQPQHF.

There are many counts of this clonotype. The chain recombines TRBV27 with TRBJ2-7; 7 bases match TRBD1. Germline V CDR1 and CDR2: MNHEY, SMNVEV (reference sequence). J gave up 2 bases and V 5 bases, and 6 bases lay outside the gene matches. The length of the CDR3 is 14 residues. The CDR3 nucleotides are TGTGCCAGCAGTCCGGGACAGAGACCCTACGAGCAGTACTTC. Translated: CASSPGQRPYEQYF.

The chain carries TRBV6-1 and TRBJ1-5; perhaps TRBD1 as D (5 bases). There are 14 residues in the CDR3. Germline lookup yields CDR1 MNHNS and CDR2 SASEGT. The V end lost 0 bases, the J end lost 6 bases, and 9 bases lay between the germline ends. CDR3 in amino acids: CASSEARGGQPQHF. In DNA, the CDR3 is TGTGCCAGCAGTGAAGCCCGGGGGGGTCAGCCCCAGCATTTT.

This rearrangement joins TRBV12-3 or TRBV12-4 to TRBJ2-7, with 8 bases lining up with TRBD1. V lost 8 bases to trimming and J lost 7 bases; unmatched junction nucleotides: 16. The CDR3 is 15 residues long. This CDR3 is CASSDTGQGAGEQYF. DNA of the CDR3: TGTGCCAGCTCCGACACCGGCCAGGGGGCAGGGGAGCAGTACTTC.

The chain carries TRBV3-1 and TRBJ2-1; 8 nucleotides agree with TRBD1. CDR1 and CDR2 from the germline V gene are LGHDT and YNNKEL (reference sequence). With 1 base clipped from V and 7 bases from J, the junction kept 12 bases outside the gene matches. The CDR3 loop spans 17 amino acids. CDR3 bases: TGTGCCAGCAGCCAAGTCCCAGGGGGCGGGCAGGGGAATGAGCAGTTCTTC. It specifies CASSQVPGGGQGNEQFF.

This clonotype was picked up a small number of times. This chain links TRBV6-1 with TRBJ1-1, with a possible D match to TRBD1 (5 bases). This CDR3 contains 14 residues. Germline CDR1 is MNHNS and CDR2 is SASEGT. V was shortened by 2 bases and J by 4 bases, with 11 bases between the two germline ends. The CDR3 protein is CASSESRGGTEAFF. CDR3 nucleotides: TGTGCCAGCAGTGAAAGCCGGGGCGGCACTGAAGCTTTCTTT.

This clonotype was counted ten times or more. The chain combines TRBV7-8 with TRBJ2-7; no firm D call. The CDR3 consists of 11 residues. CDR1 is SGHVS and CDR2 is FQNEAQ in the germline V gene. Trimming took off 5 bases at V and 0 bases at J, with 2 bases between the two ends. In nucleotides, the CDR3 is TGTGCCAGCAGCAACTCCTACGAGCAGTACTTC. It yields the protein CASSNSYEQYF.

This clonotype was observed at least ten times. CDR3 nucleotides: TGTGCCAGCAGTATCACGAACACTGAAGCTTTCTTT. As protein: CASSITNTEAFF. The rearrangement links TRBV12-3 or TRBV12-4 to TRBJ1-1; D is ambiguous. The CDR3 consists of 12 residues. Trimming cost V 5 bases and J 1 base, with 5 bases left between them.

The chain is built from TRBV2 and TRBJ2-1, with D tentatively TRBD2 (5 bases). Trimming shortened V by 0 bases and J by 6 bases, and 9 bases separated the two germline ends. CDR1 SNHLY and CDR2 FYNNEI come from the germline V gene. CDR3 length: 14 amino acids. The CDR3 loop reads CASSEASGSNEQFF. CDR3 sequence (DNA): TGTGCCAGCAGTGAAGCGTCGGGGAGCAATGAGCAGTTCTTC. The variable domain in full, with the rest retrieved from reference TRBV2 and TRBJ2-1, is EPEVTQTPSHQVTQMGQEVILRCVPISNHLYFYWYRQILGQKVEFLVSFYNNEISEKSEIFDDQFSVERPDGSNFTLKIRSTKLEDSAMYFCASSEASGSNEQFFGPGTRLTVL.

This clonotype was counted at least ten times. CDR3 nucleotides: TGCAGCGCTGACGGGTCTGGAAACACCATATATTTT. Translated: CSADGSGNTIYF. The gene calls are TRBV29-1 and TRBJ1-3; D is unclear. V lost 7 bases, J lost 1 base, and 8 bases lay in between. The CDR3 sequence is 12 residues long. The germline V gene has CDR1 SQVTM and CDR2 ANQGSEA.

The gene calls are TRBV13 and TRBJ2-5; 8 bases map to TRBD2. The CDR3 extends over 13 amino acids. The germline V gene encodes CDR1 PRHDT and CDR2 FYEKMQ (reference sequence). Trimming at V came to 6 bases and at J to 5 bases, leaving 5 bases not matched to a gene. In nucleotides, the CDR3 is TGTGCCAGCAGTCTGACTAGCGAGGAGACCCAGTACTTC. Translation gives CASSLTSEETQYF.

This clonotype came up a few times. The rearrangement links TRBV7-2 to TRBJ2-1; unclear D gene. Trimming pared 2 bases from V and 2 bases from J, leaving 10 bases between. The CDR3 totals 15 residues. Germline CDR1 and CDR2: SGHTA and FQGNSA. CDR3 coding DNA: TGTGCCAGCAGCTTACTCATTGGACCCTACAATGAGCAGTTCTTC. It yields the protein CASSLLIGPYNEQFF. Together with reference TRBV7-2 and TRBJ2-1, the CDR3 gives the full variable domain: GAGVSQSPSNKVTEKGKDVELRCDPISGHTALYWYRQSLGQGLEFLIYFQGNSAPDKSGLPSDRFSAERTGGSVSTLTIQRTQQEDSAVYLCASSLLIGPYNEQFFGPGTRLTVL.

CDR3 in DNA: TGTGCCAGCAGCCCGGGACAGGGTATGGCTTTCTTT. The encoded protein is CASSPGQGMAFF. V usage is TRBV12-3 or TRBV12-4 and J usage is TRBJ1-1, with TRBD1 matching 9 bases. The V and J ends lost 6 bases and 11 bases, in that order; junction bases with no gene match: 7. The CDR3 totals 12 residues.

This clonotype has ten or more counts. The chain links TRBV29-1 to TRBJ2-7; TRBD1 matches at 7 bases. This CDR3 has 15 amino acids. V trimming: 7 bases; J trimming: 2 bases; junction bases outside the gene matches: 14. Germline V CDR1 and CDR2: SQVTM, ANQGSEA. The CDR3 reads CSAVPSGTVTYEQYF. CDR3 nucleotides: TGCAGCGCCGTACCTTCCGGGACAGTTACCTACGAGCAGTACTTC.

This clonotype was detected a few times. The chain links TRBV28 to TRBJ1-2; TRBD1 aligns across 8 bases. This CDR3 contains 14 residues. Germline CDR1 reads MDHEN; CDR2 reads SYDVKM. V lost 6 bases to trimming and J lost 2 bases; unmatched junction nucleotides: 5. The CDR3 reads CASRPGGANYGYTF. The CDR3 DNA follows: TGTGCCAGCAGACCAGGGGGCGCAAACTATGGCTACACCTTC.

V usage is TRBV6-5 and J usage is TRBJ2-5; TRBD2 matches at 12 bases. CDR3 length: 15 amino acids. V lost 6 bases, J lost 4 bases, and 6 bases stayed unmatched. Germline CDR1 is MNHEY and CDR2 is SVGAGI. The CDR3 DNA is TGTGCCAGCAGAAGACTAGCGGGAGCGGGAGAGACCCAGTACTTC. The encoded protein is CASRRLAGAGETQYF.

This clonotype showed up just a few times. The rearrangement uses TRBV7-2 and TRBJ2-7; D perhaps matches TRBD2 (6 bases). Trimming took 1 base from V and 5 from J, leaving 15 bases between them. The CDR3 consists of 15 residues. CDR1 is SGHTA, CDR2 FQGNSA, per germline. CDR3 in amino acids: CASSLGGSSGDEQYF. The CDR3 coding sequence is TGTGCCAGCAGCTTAGGTGGCAGCTCGGGGGACGAGCAGTACTTC.

The chain has TRBV20-1 and TRBJ2-5; 9 nucleotides agree with TRBD1. Germline assignment: CDR1 DFQATT and CDR2 SNEGSKA (reference sequence). J was trimmed by 2 bases and V by 5 bases; bases with no gene match: 0. The CDR3 extends over 12 amino acids. The CDR3 spells CSADRGQETQYF. The DNA of the CDR3 is TGCAGTGCTGACAGGGGGCAAGAGACCCAGTACTTC.

V usage is TRBV6-1 and J usage is TRBJ1-2, with 9 bases fitting TRBD1. The CDR3 totals 14 residues. CDR1 and CDR2 (germline): MNHNS, SASEGT. J lost 7 bases, V lost 4 bases, and 7 bases had no gene match. CDR3 protein: CASSVQGARSGYTF. In DNA, the CDR3 is TGTGCCAGCAGTGTACAGGGGGCGCGTTCTGGCTACACCTTC.

The V and J genes are TRBV24-1 and TRBJ1-1; 10 bases line up with TRBD1. The CDR3 spans 17 residues. With V trimmed by 2 bases and J by 4 bases, 9 bases remained unmatched. CDR1 is KGHDR and CDR2 is SFDVKD in the germline V gene. CDR3 nucleotide sequence: TGTGCCACCAGTGATTCCGGGACAGGGGAAGGTGGCACTGAAGCTTTCTTT. Amino acid sequence: CATSDSGTGEGGTEAFF.

The table lists this clonotype with a few counts. The CDR3 loop reads CSARAPGTSGRVAKNIQYF. As DNA, the CDR3 is TGCAGTGCTAGAGCTCCAGGGACTAGCGGGAGGGTAGCCAAAAACATTCAGTACTTC. V is TRBV20-1 and J is TRBJ2-4; 16 bases map to TRBD2. CDR3 length equals 19 residues. After removal of 1 base from V and 0 bases from J, the junction contained 6 bases not matched to a gene. The germline CDR1 and CDR2 sequences are DFQATT and SNEGSKA (reference sequence).